The present T cell receptor beta chain was sequenced within a study of blood T cell repertoires in COVID-19. The overall study: PBMCs, B-cell-depleted T cells, or T cells provided the cDNA or gDNA that made up the material.

V lost 0 bases and J 4 bases, leaving 12 bases between the germline ends. This CDR3 is built from 15 residues. Germline CDR1 is MNHEY and CDR2 is SVGAGI. Profiling relied on immunoSEQ multiplex PCR, and the TCRdb table lists in-frame clones only, not all of them. The table includes 400,000 to 450,000 clones, roughly 90% detected once. The sequenced sample was peripheral blood. This clonotype was obtained from a man aged 18 to 30 with COVID-19, enrolled during active disease. The gene calls are TRBV6-5 and TRBJ1-1, with a possible D match to TRBD1 (6 bases). The CDR3 loop reads CASSYSGVGGTEAFF. The CDR3 coding sequence is TGTGCCAGCAGTTACTCCGGGGTAGGGGGCACTGAAGCTTTCTTT.